This paragraph covers one T cell receptor beta chain sequence. The data were taken from a study of cytomegalovirus exposure and HLA in healthy donors. Study overall: A subsequent analysis stated that the 120 or so validation repertoires were run on the same platform as the approximately 710 first-cohort repertoires.

TCRdb keeps only in-frame clones here, not all; method: immunoSEQ multiplex PCR. Among around 71,000 clones listed, approximately 94% were seen once. The V and J ends lost 2 bases and 2 bases, in that order; junction bases with no gene match: 3. CDR1 and CDR2 from the germline V gene are GTSNPN and SVGIG (reference sequence). This CDR3 region has 14 residues. What was sequenced was PBMCs. This TCR derives from a man between 18 and 29 years old in good health and CMV-seropositive. The rearrangement uses TRBV30 and TRBJ1-5, with 7 bases that match TRBD1. The DNA for the CDR3 is TGTGCCTGGAGTTCAGGACAGGGCAATCAGCCCCAGCATTTT. This codes for CAWSSGQGNQPQHF.